Detailed here is one T cell receptor (beta chain). The PCR contained 60 Vbeta and 13 Jbeta primers. The method was immunoSEQ multiplex PCR; TCRdb's version includes in-frame clones alone and lacks a portion of them. The sample lists around 260,000 clones, over 70% occurring once. The source of the sample is a study of cytomegalovirus exposure and HLA in healthy donors. The CDR3 consists of 14 residues. Germline lookup yields CDR1 SGHVS and CDR2 FQNEAQ. V lost 4 bases and J lost 6, with 12 bases in between. The origin of this receptor is a girl aged 2 to 10 in good health and CMV-seronegative. The chain recombines TRBV7-8 with TRBJ2-2; unclear D gene. The source material was PBMCs. The CDR3, as DNA: TGTGCCAGCAGCTCAAAGGTGGCGGCCGGGGAGCTGTTTTTT. It translates to CASSSKVAAGELFF.